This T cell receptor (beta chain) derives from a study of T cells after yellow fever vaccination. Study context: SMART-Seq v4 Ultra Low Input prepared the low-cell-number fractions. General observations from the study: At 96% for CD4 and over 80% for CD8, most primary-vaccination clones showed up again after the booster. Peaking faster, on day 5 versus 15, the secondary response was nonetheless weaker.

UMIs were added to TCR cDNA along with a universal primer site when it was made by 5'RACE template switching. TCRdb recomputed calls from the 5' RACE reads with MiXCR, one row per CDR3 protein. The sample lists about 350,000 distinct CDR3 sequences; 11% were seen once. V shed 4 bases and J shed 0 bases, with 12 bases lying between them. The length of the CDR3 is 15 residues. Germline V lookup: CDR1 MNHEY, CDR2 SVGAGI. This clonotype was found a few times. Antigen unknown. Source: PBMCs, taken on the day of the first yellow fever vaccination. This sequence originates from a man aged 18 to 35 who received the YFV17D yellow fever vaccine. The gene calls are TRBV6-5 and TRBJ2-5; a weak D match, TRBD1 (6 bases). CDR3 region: CASSSQGTDQETQYF. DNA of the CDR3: TGTGCCAGCAGTTCCCAGGGGACGGACCAAGAGACCCAGTACTTC.